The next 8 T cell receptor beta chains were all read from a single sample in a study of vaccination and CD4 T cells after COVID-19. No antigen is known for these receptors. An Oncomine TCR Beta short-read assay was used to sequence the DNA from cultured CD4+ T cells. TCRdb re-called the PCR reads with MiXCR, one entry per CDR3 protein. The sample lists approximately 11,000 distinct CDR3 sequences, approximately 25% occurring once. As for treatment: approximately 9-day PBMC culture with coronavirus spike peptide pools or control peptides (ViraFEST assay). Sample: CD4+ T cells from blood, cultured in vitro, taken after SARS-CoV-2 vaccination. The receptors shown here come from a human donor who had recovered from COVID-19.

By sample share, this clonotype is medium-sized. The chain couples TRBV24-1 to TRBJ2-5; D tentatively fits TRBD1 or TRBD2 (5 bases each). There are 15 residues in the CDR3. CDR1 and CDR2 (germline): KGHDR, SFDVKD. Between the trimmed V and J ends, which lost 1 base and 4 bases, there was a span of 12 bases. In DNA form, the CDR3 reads TGTGCCACCAGTGATTTAGGGGCCGAGGGAGAGACCCAGTACTTC. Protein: CATSDLGAEGETQYF.

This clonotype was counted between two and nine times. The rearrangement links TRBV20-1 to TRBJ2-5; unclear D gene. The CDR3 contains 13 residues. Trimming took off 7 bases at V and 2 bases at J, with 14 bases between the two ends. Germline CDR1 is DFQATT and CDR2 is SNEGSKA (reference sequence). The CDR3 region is CSDEVAEQETQYF. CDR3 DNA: TGCAGTGATGAGGTCGCGGAGCAAGAGACCCAGTACTTC.

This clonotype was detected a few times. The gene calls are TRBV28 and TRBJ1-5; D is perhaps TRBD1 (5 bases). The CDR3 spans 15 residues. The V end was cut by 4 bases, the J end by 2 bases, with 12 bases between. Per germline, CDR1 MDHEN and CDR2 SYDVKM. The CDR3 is CASSSPGPGNQPQHF. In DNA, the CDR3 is TGTGCCAGCAGTTCCCCGGGGCCGGGCAATCAGCCCCAGCATTTT.

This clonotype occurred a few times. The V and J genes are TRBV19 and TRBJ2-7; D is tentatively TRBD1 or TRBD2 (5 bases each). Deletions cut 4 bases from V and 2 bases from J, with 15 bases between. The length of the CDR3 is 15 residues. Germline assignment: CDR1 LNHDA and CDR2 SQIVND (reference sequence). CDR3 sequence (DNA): TGTGCCAGTAGTACCCTCTGGGGGAACACCTACGAGCAGTACTTC. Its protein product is CASSTLWGNTYEQYF.

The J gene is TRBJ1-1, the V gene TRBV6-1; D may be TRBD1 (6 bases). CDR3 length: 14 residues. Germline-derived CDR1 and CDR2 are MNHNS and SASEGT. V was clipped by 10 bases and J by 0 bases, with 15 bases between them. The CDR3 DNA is TGTGCCACCGACTACAGGGATATGAACACTGAAGCTTTCTTT. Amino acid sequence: CATDYRDMNTEAFF.

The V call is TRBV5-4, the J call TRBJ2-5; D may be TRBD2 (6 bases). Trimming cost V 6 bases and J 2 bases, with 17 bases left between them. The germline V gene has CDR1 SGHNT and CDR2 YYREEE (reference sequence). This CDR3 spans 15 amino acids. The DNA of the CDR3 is TGTGCCAGCAACAAGGGCGGGGTGACTCAAGAGACCCAGTACTTC. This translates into CASNKGGVTQETQYF.

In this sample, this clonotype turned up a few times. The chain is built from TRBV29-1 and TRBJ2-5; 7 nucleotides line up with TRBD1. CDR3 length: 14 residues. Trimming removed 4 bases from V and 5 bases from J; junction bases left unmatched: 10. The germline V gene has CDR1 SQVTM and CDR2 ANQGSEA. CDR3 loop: CSVGTQGVGETQYF. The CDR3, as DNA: TGCAGCGTTGGAACTCAGGGGGTGGGGGAGACCCAGTACTTC.

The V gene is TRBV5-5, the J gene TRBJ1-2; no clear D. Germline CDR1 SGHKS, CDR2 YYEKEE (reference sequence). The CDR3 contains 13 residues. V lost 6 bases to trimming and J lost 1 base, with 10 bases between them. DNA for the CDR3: TGTGCCAGCAAACAATGGCTTAACTATGGCTACACCTTC. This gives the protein CASKQWLNYGYTF.